This entry features one TCR beta chain sequence. Its antigen is still unknown. Base qualities are not recorded, but no much larger clone differs from it by a single base. Systemically healthy Caucasian individuals from Russia, 39 in total and aged roughly 6 to 90 years, were included as donors. Ten milliliters of peripheral blood were collected from each donor into EDTA-treated Vacutainer tubes. Ficoll-Paque density-gradient centrifugation was used to isolate PBMCs, with at least 7 million per sample. Trizol reagent was used to extract total RNA from the PBMCs, yielding at least 5 micrograms per sample. For every donor, flow cytometry on a PBMC aliquot measured the percentage of naive CD45RAhigh/CD27high T cells. This specimen comes from a study of blood T cells in healthy people across ages (dated by TCRdb to the mid-2010s). Concerning the study at large: In model experiments, roughly one uniquely barcoded TCR beta cDNA molecule per two T cells was captured by template switching. Using deep sequencing normalized with unique cDNA molecular identifiers, the study measured how TCR beta repertoire diversity changes with age. Four age groups were formed from the donors: young (average approximately 17 years), middle-aged (around 41), aged (around 68) and long-lived (around 80). To avoid experimental bias, donors of different ages were distributed randomly across sequencing lanes. Using the same blood draw, the study looked at two additional independent replicas of 1 million unique cDNA reads for two donors, one aged 18 to 30 and the other aged 80 or older. Points the paper makes about the study in general: Since profiling was done on bulk unsorted PBMCs, naive and antigen-experienced compartments could not be conclusively compared. Estimates of total diversity based on one million sequenced T cells were regarded as lower bounds and as underestimates. Donor CMV infection status was unknown, potentially confounding age-related changes in expanded clonotypes. Compared with the aged group, the long-lived group had more naive CD4+ T cells, fewer expanded clones and increased TCR diversity, a pattern suggesting age selection. Observed TCR beta diversity per million T cells fell roughly linearly with age, and a significant reduction was already apparent by age about 38. Observed TCR beta diversity correlated strongly with the percentage of naive T cells measured by flow cytometry.

V is pruned by 5 bases and J by 2 bases, leaving 11 bases of the junction without a gene match. Taken from cysteine to phenylalanine, the CDR3 has 16 residues. The only DNA kept is the CDR3, 48 bases in frame from the first base. CDR1 and CDR2, looked up from the germline V gene (reference sequence), are MNHNY and SVGAGI. To prepare the library, 5' RACE was applied. The run used an Illumina HiSeq 2500. A second roughly 7 to 11 cycle PCR used a sample-barcoded 5' primer and a J-beta primer mix. Each TCR beta cDNA molecule received a unique molecular identifier from a template-switch 5' adaptor carrying 12 random nucleotides. Each sample yielded at least 2.5 million CDR3-containing paired-end reads. All of the RNA was converted into first-strand cDNA using the Mint cDNA synthesis kit, with a TRBC-specific oligonucleotide serving as the primer. After uracil-DNA glycosylase treatment, a first 18-cycle PCR used universal primers M1SS and BC2_uni_R on all cDNA. In the paper's pipeline: For normalization, 1 million high-quality reads, each with a distinct molecular identifier, were randomly selected from each sample. Reads sharing molecular identifiers were discarded rather than binned into consensus sequences. MiTCR, with a Q25 quality threshold and the strictest error-elimination algorithm, was used for CDR3 identification, clonotype clustering and error correction. Lower-bound total TCR beta diversity was estimated with a nonparametric unseen species model using Euler transformation. TCRdb itself trimmed the public reads at Q25 with fastp, ran MiXCR and retained productive beta chains. Every entry covers one CDR3 protein and lists the most common genes and DNA from its rows. The V and J calls reflect TCRdb's pipeline rather than the authors' work. The sample table records 850,000 to 1,300,000 distinct CDR3 sequences; more than 40% of these occur just once. The ten largest make up approximately 17% of the sample.

Sample: blood. This sequence originates from a woman in her sixties or seventies in good health. The chain is made from TRBV6-6 and TRBJ2-7; 8 middle bases align to TRBD1. The CDR3 amino acid sequence is: CASSPAEGQAPYEQYF. The sequenced DNA is TGTGCCAGCAGTCCAGCAGAGGGACAGGCTCCCTACGAGCAGTACTTC.